The sequence of this TCR beta chain was determined in a study of monozygotic twins with inflammatory bowel disease (dated by TCRdb to between 2017 and 2020). Background on the whole study: In total, 28 monozygotic twin pairs made up the full study: 19 Danish pairs, all IBD-discordant, plus nine German pairs, of which four were IBD-concordant and five were IBD-discordant. Disease-associated traits were sought mainly through comparisons between IBD patients and their genetically identical healthy co-twins within discordant pairs. Each individual had, on average, about 151 000 unique TCRalpha sequences and 181 000 unique TCRbeta sequences available for analysis. The paper as a whole reports these results and caveats: IBD patients had lower TCRbeta repertoire diversity, measured by the inverse Simpson index, than their healthy co-twins. No single strong signal or clonotype linked to IBD turned up in the results, so the idea that one exists was not supported. Repertoire similarity did not differ between concordant and discordant twins, possibly due to limited statistical power. Differing immunosuppressive treatments among patients may have added background noise and inter-individual variability to the repertoires. Distinction between different T cell subtypes could not be achieved in the analysis. Compared with healthy twins, IBD patients shared fewer clonotypes with other individuals, and the difference was most pronounced in patients with signs of disease activity.

In regard to this clonotype: What this receptor recognizes is not known.

Library construction relied on 5' RACE. For each TCR library, about 4,000 ng of total RNA was used. cDNA was synthesized with SMARTScribe reverse transcriptase in eight separate reactions per sample. During cDNA synthesis, template switching introduced unique molecular identifiers that contained a 6-nucleotide sample barcode. Amplification of TCRalpha and TCRbeta cDNA involved two nested PCRs of about 15 and 9 cycles, and each PCR was followed by bead purification. Before amplification, the cDNA was treated with uracil DNA-glycosylase and purified using the QIAquick PCR purification kit. In the second PCR, Illumina TruSeq-compatible adapters and sample-specific barcodes were added. Library quality and concentration were checked on TapeStation and Qubit, and libraries were pooled at around 4.7 ng each. The pooled libraries were sequenced with 2 x 100 bp reads and custom sequencing primers on an Illumina HiSeq2500 single-index Rapid Run. The published analysis was carried out like this. MiGEC version 1.2.6 was used for UMI-based consensus assembly, which corrected PCR and sequencing errors. V(D)J alignment, clonotype assembly and CDR3 extraction were performed with MiXCR version 2.1.1. To normalise gene usage, clonotype sharing and MAIT/NKT TCR abundance, the analysis used the top 1000, 10 000 and 20 000 clonotypes per sample. Diversity was computed as the inverse Simpson index with the vegan R package after downsampling to 27 000 UMIs. Statistical testing used paired Mann-Whitney U tests on the discordant twin pairs and applied Benjamini-Hochberg correction for multiple testing. TCRdb reprocessed the reads, so every CDR3 protein sequence counts as one entry and DNA is not shown. TCRdb, not the original authors, processed these V and J calls. The data table for this sample lists under 150,000 distinct CDR3 sequences. The leading ten clones occupy roughly 2.5% of the sample.

Via the germline V gene, CDR1 is MNHEY and CDR2 SVGAGI. Spanning cysteine to phenylalanine, the CDR3 consists of 18 amino acids. The protein alone is recorded here. From each donor, a 2.5 ml peripheral blood sample was drawn into PAXgene tubes and stored at -80 degrees C. Total RNA was isolated from whole blood with the PAXgene blood miRNA kit on an automated QIAcube, without T cell sorting. Peripheral blood from monozygotic twin pairs who were concordant or discordant for inflammatory bowel disease underwent deep TCRalpha and TCRbeta repertoire profiling using unique molecular barcoding. Smoking habits were recorded for all twin pairs, and each individual was classified as a current, former or never smoker.

The TCR comes from a human donor with ulcerative colitis or Crohn's disease, or a healthy co-twin of an affected twin (not recorded which). The chain is encoded by TRBV6-5 joined to TRBJ1-4; checking the TCRdb D call of TRBD1 is not possible without DNA. What was sequenced was blood. For the CDR3, the sequence is CASSYGGRTGVSAEKLFF.